These 5 T cell receptor beta chains were sequenced from one sample in a study of blood T cell repertoires in COVID-19. TCRdb's table, derived via immunoSEQ multiplex PCR, lists solely in-frame clones and lacks some. The sample yields about 80,000 clones, approximately 76% seen once. Sequenced: peripheral blood. Receptors originate from a man aged 65-85 years with active or convalescent COVID-19.

The rearrangement joins TRBV19 to TRBJ1-1, with D maybe TRBD1 (5 bases). CDR1 and CDR2 from the germline V gene are LNHDA and SQIVND (reference sequence). V lost 3 bases and J lost 8, with 22 bases in between. The CDR3 is 16 residues long. Here the CDR3 DNA reads TGTGCCAGTAGTATTGGGCAGGGCAGAGCTGAGAAGGAAGCTTTCTTT. Protein product: CASSIGQGRAEKEAFF.

The chain has TRBV19 and TRBJ1-5, with 7 bases aligning to TRBD1. CDR3 size: 16 residues. Germline assignment: CDR1 LNHDA and CDR2 SQIVND (reference sequence). The V and J ends lost 10 bases and 0 bases, in that order; junction bases with no gene match: 12. CDR3 region: CANFQDRFYSNQPQHF. CDR3 DNA sequence: TGTGCCAATTTTCAGGACAGGTTCTATAGCAATCAGCCCCAGCATTTT.

The V gene is TRBV5-1, the J gene TRBJ2-7; 7 nucleotides align to TRBD1. The CDR3 runs to 14 residues. V dropped 4 bases and J dropped 5; count of bases not matched to a gene: 9. Germline V gene lookup returns CDR1 SGHRS and CDR2 YFSETQ. The CDR3 sequence is CASSRRQGANEQYF. CDR3 DNA: TGCGCCAGCAGCAGACGACAGGGCGCCAACGAGCAGTACTTC.

The chain links TRBV19 to TRBJ2-7, with D perhaps matching TRBD2 (5 bases). The V end lost 4 bases, the J end lost 7 bases, and 14 bases lay between the germline ends. Germline V gene sequence: CDR1 LNHDA, CDR2 SQIVND (reference sequence). The CDR3 contains 13 residues. DNA of the CDR3: TGTGCCAGTAGTAACCAGAGGGATGGGGAGCAGTACTTC. Protein sequence: CASSNQRDGEQYF.

This chain connects TRBV20-1 to TRBJ1-2; a weak D match, TRBD1 (6 bases). The CDR3 sequence is 10 residues long. Germline lookup yields CDR1 DFQATT and CDR2 SNEGSKA (reference sequence). The DNA of the CDR3 is TGCAGGGTGACAGGACTTGGCTACACCTTC. Translating it yields CRVTGLGYTF.